Shown below are 23 T cell receptor beta chains from a single sample sequenced in a study of CD8 T cells in Susac syndrome. Reverse transcription of about 0.45 to 1 ug RNA used random hexamers. TCRdb fed the immunoSEQ multiplex PCR reads into MiXCR, producing one record per CDR3 protein. The sample holds 200,000 to 250,000 distinct CDR3 sequences, about 94% seen once. Sequenced material: CD4+ T cells from PBMCs. The receptors here all came from a human donor with Susac syndrome.

The CDR3 DNA is TGCGCCAGCAGCCTCAGGACAGGGGAGGACAATGAGCAGTTCTTC. It encodes CASSLRTGEDNEQFF. This chain uses TRBV4-3 with TRBJ2-1, with 9 bases matching TRBD1. CDR3 size: 15 residues. Germline V gives CDR1 LGHNA, CDR2 YSLEER. The J segment lost 5 bases and the V segment lost 4 bases, leaving 6 bases of the junction unmatched.

This clonotype was counted once. The rearrangement links TRBV9 to TRBJ1-6; 9 bases line up with TRBD1. Germline V gene sequence: CDR1 SGDLS, CDR2 YYNGEE. CDR3 length: 16 amino acids. V shed 4 bases, J shed 8 bases, and the junction held 10 bases outside the gene matches. The CDR3 is CASSPHPTGGDSPLHF. CDR3 bases: TGTGCCAGCAGCCCTCACCCTACAGGGGGCGATTCACCCCTCCACTTT.

The genes are TRBV19 and TRBJ2-7, with 8 bases lining up with TRBD1. Per germline, CDR1 LNHDA and CDR2 SQIVND (reference sequence). The CDR3 spans 13 residues. Trimming took 6 bases from V and 2 from J; bases not matched to a gene: 3. CDR3 sequence reads: CASSRGPAYEQYF. The CDR3 DNA sequence: TGTGCCAGTAGCAGGGGGCCCGCCTACGAGCAGTACTTC.

This clonotype was observed a single time. The chain has TRBV29-1 and TRBJ2-7; 10 nucleotides line up with TRBD2. The CDR3 is 16 residues long. Per the germline V gene, CDR1 is SQVTM and CDR2 is ANQGSEA. The V segment lost 5 bases and the J segment 5 bases; nucleotides outside the gene matches: 15. CDR3 nucleotide sequence: TGCAGCGTTTCCGGGAGTAAAGCGGGGGGGATCCACGAGCAGTACTTC. This translates into CSVSGSKAGGIHEQYF.

This sequence joins TRBV4-2 and TRBJ1-2; D ambiguous. Germline V gives CDR1 LGHNA, CDR2 YNFKEQ. CDR3 size: 13 residues. V lost 4 bases to trimming and J lost 5 bases, with 11 bases between them. For the CDR3, the DNA is TGTGCCAGCAGCCCCGCACACCTGTATGGCTACACCTTC. It specifies CASSPAHLYGYTF.

This chain uses TRBV30 with TRBJ1-1; D unclear. The CDR3 covers 13 residues. Per germline, CDR1 GTSNPN and CDR2 SVGIG (reference sequence). Trimming took off 4 bases at V and 3 bases at J, with 12 bases between the two ends. The CDR3 nucleotides read TGTGCCTGGACTTCGTCCGGCTACACTGAAGCTTTCTTT. It yields the protein CAWTSSGYTEAFF.

The gene calls are TRBV19 and TRBJ1-1; 9 bases map to TRBD1. The CDR3 is 18 amino acids. V shed 1 base, J shed 1 base, and the junction held 10 bases outside the gene matches. Germline-derived CDR1 and CDR2 are LNHDA and SQIVND (reference sequence). The CDR3 reads CASSIARQGGLSNTEAFF. The CDR3 DNA follows: TGTGCCAGTAGTATAGCCCGACAGGGGGGCCTATCGAACACTGAAGCTTTCTTT. Combining the CDR3 with reference TRBV19 and TRBJ1-1 gives the whole variable domain DGGITQSPKYLFRKEGQNVTLSCEQNLNHDAMYWYRQDPGQGLRLIYYSQIVNDFQKGDIAEGYSVSREKKESFPLTVTSAQKNPTAFYLCASSIARQGGLSNTEAFFGQGTRLTVV.

J is TRBJ2-7 and V is TRBV20-1; TRBD1 aligns across 9 bases. The CDR3 is made up of 15 amino acids. Germline CDR1 DFQATT, CDR2 SNEGSKA (reference sequence). V dropped 8 bases and J dropped 2; count of bases not matched to a gene: 13. CDR3 DNA: TGCAGTCCCAACTTCAGGGACAGGGAGACCTACGAGCAGTACTTC. Protein product: CSPNFRDRETYEQYF.

This chain uses TRBV19 with TRBJ2-5, with D perhaps TRBD1 (6 bases). V was clipped by 3 bases and J by 1 base, with 9 bases between them. CDR1 is LNHDA, CDR2 SQIVND, per germline (reference sequence). The CDR3 contains 14 residues. This CDR3 reads CASSIGGSQETQYF. CDR3 coding DNA: TGTGCCAGTAGTATTGGGGGCAGCCAAGAGACCCAGTACTTC. Together with reference TRBV19 and TRBJ2-5, the CDR3 gives the full variable domain: DGGITQSPKYLFRKEGQNVTLSCEQNLNHDAMYWYRQDPGQGLRLIYYSQIVNDFQKGDIAEGYSVSREKKESFPLTVTSAQKNPTAFYLCASSIGGSQETQYFGPGTRLLVL.

The J gene is TRBJ1-2, the V gene TRBV27; unclear D gene. The CDR3 contains 13 residues. Germline V CDR1 and CDR2: MNHEY, SMNVEV (reference sequence). Trimming took off 6 bases at V and 4 bases at J, with 12 bases between the two ends. In nucleotides, the CDR3 is TGTGCCAGCAGCCTAGTGAGAGGCTATGGCTACACCTTC. Its protein product is CASSLVRGYGYTF.

The rearrangement joins TRBV19 to TRBJ2-7; 11 bases map to TRBD1. The V gene end was trimmed by 0 bases and the J gene end by 2 bases; junction bases not matched to a gene: 6. CDR3 length equals 17 residues. The germline V gene has CDR1 LNHDA and CDR2 SQIVND (reference sequence). The CDR3 DNA reads as TGTGCCAGTAGTATAGATTTGGGACAGGGGGTCCCCTACGAGCAGTACTTC. Protein product: CASSIDLGQGVPYEQYF.

The CDR3 nucleotides are TGCAGCGTTGGGGGCGCTGGGGCCAACGTCCTGACTTTC. Protein product: CSVGGAGANVLTF. The chain uses TRBV29-1 and TRBJ2-6; possible D gene TRBD1, 5 bases. CDR1 SQVTM and CDR2 ANQGSEA come from the germline V gene. This CDR3 has 13 amino acids. Trimming took off 4 bases at V and 2 bases at J, with 6 bases between the two ends.

The chain uses TRBV7-3 and TRBJ2-1; no clear D. The CDR3 is 13 amino acids. Germline CDR1 is SGHTA and CDR2 is FQGTGA. V lost 5 bases and J 8 bases, leaving 13 bases between the germline ends. CDR3 DNA sequence: TGTGCCAGCAGCCTTACCGTAGAGCATGAGCAGTTCTTC. This encodes CASSLTVEHEQFF.

The chain uses TRBV18 and TRBJ2-5, with TRBD2 matching 9 bases. V gave up 1 base and J gave up 3 bases; unmatched junction bases: 6. Germline CDR1 KGHSH, CDR2 LQKENI. The CDR3 length is 16 residues. The DNA of the CDR3 is TGTGCCAGCTCACCACAAGCGGGGGGAACGGAAGAGACCCAGTACTTC. It yields the protein CASSPQAGGTEETQYF. Drawing the rest from reference TRBV18 and TRBJ2-5, the complete variable domain is NAGVMQNPRHLVRRRGQEARLRCSPMKGHSHVYWYRQLPEEGLKFMVYLQKENIIDESGMPKERFSAEFPKEGPSILRIQQVVRGDSAAYFCASSPQAGGTEETQYFGPGTRLLVL.

V usage is TRBV20-1 and J usage is TRBJ2-3; tentatively, D is TRBD1 (6 bases). The germline V gene encodes CDR1 DFQATT and CDR2 SNEGSKA (reference sequence). The V end was cut by 7 bases, the J end by 3 bases, with 26 bases between. This CDR3 spans 17 amino acids. CDR3 nucleotides: TGCAGTGTCCTACCTTTCCGGGACACCGGACTTACAGATACGCAGTATTTT. Its translation: CSVLPFRDTGLTDTQYF.

This chain joins TRBV5-1 and TRBJ2-2; D unresolved. V was trimmed by 1 base and J by 0 bases, leaving 7 bases between them. The CDR3 length is 15 residues. From germline, CDR1 is SGHRS and CDR2 YFSETQ. The CDR3 loop is CASSLSPANTGELFF. In nucleotides, the CDR3 is TGCGCCAGCAGCTTGTCGCCGGCGAACACCGGGGAGCTGTTTTTT.

The genes are TRBV4-2 and TRBJ1-2, with no clear D. The germline V gene encodes CDR1 LGHNA and CDR2 YNFKEQ. V lost 1 base and J lost 8, with 11 bases in between. This CDR3 contains 13 residues. The CDR3 DNA reads as TGTGCCAGCAGCCAAGGCTTAGAACAAGGCTACACCTTC. Protein: CASSQGLEQGYTF.

V gene TRBV7-9 combines with J gene TRBJ1-2; maybe TRBD1 (5 bases). Germline V gene sequence: CDR1 SEHNR, CDR2 FQNEAQ (reference sequence). Trimming took off 7 bases at V and 2 bases at J, with 17 bases between the two ends. This CDR3 spans 15 amino acids. CDR3 loop: CASIPRDGLNYGYTF. CDR3 in DNA: TGTGCCAGCATCCCACGGGACGGGTTGAACTATGGCTACACCTTC. Full variable domain (remainder filled in from reference TRBV7-9 and TRBJ1-2): DTGVSQNPRHKITKRGQNVTFRCDPISEHNRLYWYRQTLGQGPEFLTYFQNEAQLEKSRLLSDRFSAERPKGSFSTLEIQRTEQGDSAMYLCASIPRDGLNYGYTFGSGTRLTVV.

V usage is TRBV7-2 and J usage is TRBJ1-2; D perhaps matches TRBD1 (5 bases). The V and J ends lost 2 bases and 7 bases respectively, with 8 bases between them. The V gene's germline CDR1 is SGHTA and CDR2 FQGNSA. The CDR3 extends over 12 amino acids. CDR3 protein: CASSLTGGGYTF. The CDR3 DNA is TGTGCCAGCAGCTTAACGGGGGGTGGCTACACCTTC.

In its sample, this clonotype was seen once. This sequence joins TRBV6-5 and TRBJ2-7; 12 nucleotides match TRBD2. With 0 bases clipped from V and 5 bases from J, the junction kept 5 bases outside the gene matches. This CDR3 has 16 residues. The germline V gene has CDR1 MNHEY and CDR2 SVGAGI. This CDR3 reads CASSYSGLAGGNEQYF. CDR3 coding DNA: TGTGCCAGCAGTTACTCGGGGCTAGCGGGGGGGAACGAGCAGTACTTC.

The rearrangement uses TRBV3-1 and TRBJ1-4; no firm D call. Trimming shortened V by 0 bases and J by 2 bases, and 7 bases separated the two germline ends. The CDR3 has 15 residues. The germline gives CDR1 LGHDT, CDR2 YNNKEL (reference sequence). The DNA of the CDR3 is TGTGCCAGCAGCCAAGATGGGTGGACTAATGAAAAACTGTTTTTT. It translates to CASSQDGWTNEKLFF.

This clonotype is a singleton in its sample. The chain recombines TRBV6-2 or TRBV6-3 with TRBJ2-7; perhaps TRBD1 as D (5 bases). This CDR3 is 13 amino acids long. Germline lookup yields CDR1 MNHEY and CDR2 SVGEGT. The ends were cut back, 2 bases at V and 3 bases at J, with 8 bases in the middle. The DNA for the CDR3 is TGTGCCAGCAGTTACATCACAGGCTACGAGCAGTACTTC. This codes for CASSYITGYEQYF.

The chain recombines TRBV5-1 with TRBJ1-1; D remains ambiguous. The V end lost 4 bases, the J end lost 3 bases, and 16 bases lay between the germline ends. CDR1 and CDR2 from the germline V gene are SGHRS and YFSETQ. This CDR3 spans 15 amino acids. The DNA of the CDR3 is TGCGCCAGCAGCAGAGGCGGCCTCGGGGACACTGAAGCTTTCTTT. Protein: CASSRGGLGDTEAFF.